The T cell receptor (beta chain) described here comes from a study of T cells after yellow fever vaccination (dated by TCRdb to between 2017 and 2020). Background on the whole study: The SMART-Seq v4 Ultra Low Input RNA kit was used to prepare libraries from fractions with low cell numbers. To follow T-cell clones before and after both primary and booster YFV17D yellow fever vaccination, bulk TCR alpha and beta repertoires underwent longitudinal sequencing. Two healthy male donors, one aged 18 to 30 and one aged 30 to 40 years, were included in the cohort. Blood samples were taken at several timepoints before and after primary and secondary immunization, and bulk PBMC replicates and cell subsets were isolated.

This specimen's treatment or condition label, per the study, means: live attenuated yellow fever vaccine strain. A standard Ficoll-Paque protocol was used to isolate PBMCs from peripheral blood. Dynabeads CD4 and CD8 positive selection kits were used to isolate CD4 and CD8 T-cell fractions. TriZol was used to extract RNA from bulk PBMCs, from CD4 and CD8 fractions, and from dextramer-positive and dextramer-negative fractions. Comment on this clonotype: Its antigen is not yet known. No qualities accompany the bases; no much larger clone lies one base away.

The data were produced on an Illumina NovaSeq 6000. TCR cDNA was synthesized by 5'RACE template switching, through which a universal primer site and unique molecular identifiers were introduced. Priming of cDNA synthesis was performed from both the TCR alpha and TCR beta constant segments. Libraries were amplified in two PCR steps, with sample barcodes and sequencing adapters added in the second step. Libraries were sequenced on Illumina HiSeq 2500 (2x100 bp) or NovaSeq (2x150 bp). In the authors' own workflow: MIGEC handled demultiplexing of reads and collapsing into UMI consensus sequences, while MiXCR performed V(D)J alignment. Using edgeR on replicate PBMC samples, clonotypes were called vaccine-responding if FDR was below 0.01 and the log2 fold change was above 5 up to day 15. Each bulk clonotype was labeled CD4 or CD8 based on which sequenced repertoire, CD4 or CD8, contained the clonotype at higher abundance. TCRdb reworked the public reads: Q25 trimming with fastp, MiXCR clone assembly, productive beta chains retained. Every distinct CDR3 protein forms one entry, paired with its most common genes and DNA. The V and J calls were determined by TCRdb, not by the authors. This sample comprises approximately 160,000 distinct CDR3 sequences, 9.3% of them detected only once. The ten largest account for about 40% of the sample.

Reading from cysteine to phenylalanine, the CDR3 counts 16 amino acids. CDR3 DNA only is kept here, 48 bases in frame from base 1. Results and caveats for the whole study, not just this receptor: Most clones expanded after primary vaccination (around 96% of CD4 and roughly 90% of CD8) were re-detected after the booster, suggesting that broad memory maintenance occurred. Because only two donors were included in the study, the extent to which the findings can be generalized is limited. The secondary T-cell response was weaker than the primary response but faster, peaking on day 5 instead of day 15. Because abundant contaminating clonotypes from the bulk population could be contained in FACS-sorted repertoires, computational filtering was required. A small share of clonotypes occurred in both CD4 and CD8 compartments, likely arising from convergent recombination.

The clonotype comes from a young man who received the YFV17D yellow fever vaccine. Sequencing used CD8+ T cells sorted from PBMCs, obtained 45 days after the yellow fever booster vaccination. The chain is assembled from TRBV21-1 and TRBJ2-3; the table assigns TRBD1, which was not confirmed against the DNA. TRBV21-1 is a pseudogene locus. The CDR3 reads as follows: CASSKGQGINTDTQYF. The base sequence is TGTGCCAGCAGCAAAGGACAGGGGATAAACACAGATACGCAGTATTTT.